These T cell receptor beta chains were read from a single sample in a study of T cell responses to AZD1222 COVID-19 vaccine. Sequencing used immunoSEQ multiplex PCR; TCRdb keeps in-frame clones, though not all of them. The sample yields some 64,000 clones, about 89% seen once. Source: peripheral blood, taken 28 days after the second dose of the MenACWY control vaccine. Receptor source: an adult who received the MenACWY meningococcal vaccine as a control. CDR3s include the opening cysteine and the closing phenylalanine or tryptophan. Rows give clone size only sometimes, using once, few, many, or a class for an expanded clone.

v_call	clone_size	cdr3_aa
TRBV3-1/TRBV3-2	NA	CASSQKGAGQGYVGVNQPQHF
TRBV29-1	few	CSVRDQAEKLFF
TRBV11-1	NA	CASSSPPGQRSFF
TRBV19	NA	CASSIIRDEGGALKAFF
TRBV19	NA	CASSTGQGSLLETQYF
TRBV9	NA	CASSREWDTQYF
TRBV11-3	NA	CASSHGLAGERDTQYF
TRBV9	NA	CASSATGRSPLHF
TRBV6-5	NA	CASLRGAEAFF
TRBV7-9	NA	CASSFDIGLAANEQFF
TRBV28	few	CASSLASRPEKLFF
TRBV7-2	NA	CASSPKSGNTGELFF
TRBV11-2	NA	CASSTTGGEKLFF
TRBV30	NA	CAWERGGPYNEQFF
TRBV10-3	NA	CAISERGGGNTEAFF
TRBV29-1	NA	CSVSAIQNTEAFF
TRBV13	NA	CASDLGGPLGNEQFF
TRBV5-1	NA	CASSLSSYEQYF
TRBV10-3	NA	CAISESGDQPQHF